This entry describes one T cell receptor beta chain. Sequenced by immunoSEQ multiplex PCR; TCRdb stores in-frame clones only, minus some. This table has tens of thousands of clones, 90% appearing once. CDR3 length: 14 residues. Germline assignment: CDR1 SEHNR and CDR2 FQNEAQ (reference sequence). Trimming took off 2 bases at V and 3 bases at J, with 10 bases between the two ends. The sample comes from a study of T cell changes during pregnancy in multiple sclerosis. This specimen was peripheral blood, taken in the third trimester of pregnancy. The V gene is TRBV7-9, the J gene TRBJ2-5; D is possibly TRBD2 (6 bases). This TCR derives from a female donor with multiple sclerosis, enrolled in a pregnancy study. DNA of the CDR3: TGTGCCAGCAGCTTAAATTCGGGGGAAGAGACCCAGTACTTC. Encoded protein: CASSLNSGEETQYF. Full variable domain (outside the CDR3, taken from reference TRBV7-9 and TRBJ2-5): DTGVSQNPRHKITKRGQNVTFRCDPISEHNRLYWYRQTLGQGPEFLTYFQNEAQLEKSRLLSDRFSAERPKGSFSTLEIQRTEQGDSAMYLCASSLNSGEETQYFGPGTRLLVL.